These 25 T cell receptor beta chains share one sample of origin, sequenced in a study of cytotoxic CD8 clonotypes in ibrutinib-treated CLL. Produced via immunoSEQ multiplex PCR; TCRdb's table is partial and in-frame only. The table includes some 10,000 clones, around three quarters detected once. Source: PBMCs, taken at disease progression, from a patient treated with ibrutinib. The receptors shown here come from a human donor with chronic lymphocytic leukemia.

V and J are TRBV7-8 and TRBJ1-1; D is unclear. Germline V gene lookup returns CDR1 SGHVS and CDR2 FQNEAQ. V dropped 7 bases and J dropped 3 bases, with 15 bases sitting between them. The CDR3 covers 14 residues. In DNA, the CDR3 is TGTGCCAGCACCTCCGGGGTGGAGTACACTGAAGCTTTCTTT. This encodes CASTSGVEYTEAFF. The whole variable domain, filled in from reference TRBV7-8 and TRBJ1-1, reads GAGVSQSPRYKVAKRGQDVALRCDPISGHVSLFWYQQALGQGPEFLTYFQNEAQLDKSGLPSDRFFAERPEGSVSTLKIQRTQQEDSAVYLCASTSGVEYTEAFFGQGTRLTVV.

This chain joins TRBV5-1 and TRBJ2-3; 7 nucleotides agree with TRBD2. CDR1 SGHRS and CDR2 YFSETQ come from the germline V gene. The V and J ends lost 0 bases and 9 bases, in that order; junction bases with no gene match: 1. The CDR3 consists of 12 residues. The CDR3 coding sequence is TGCGCCAGCAGCTTGGAGGGAGGGACGCAGTATTTT. Amino acids: CASSLEGGTQYF.

The chain carries TRBV18 and TRBJ2-5, with D unresolved. Germline V gene sequence: CDR1 KGHSH, CDR2 LQKENI. This CDR3 has 13 amino acids. Trimming left V 6 bases short and J 5 bases short, with 13 bases between. The CDR3: CASSAQIAETQYF. CDR3 DNA: TGTGCCAGCTCCGCACAGATTGCGGAGACCCAGTACTTC.

The chain recombines TRBV7-2 with TRBJ2-2, with D perhaps matching TRBD2 (6 bases). Trimming pared 0 bases from V and 3 bases from J, leaving 11 bases between. The CDR3 runs 16 residues. The germline CDR1 and CDR2 sequences are SGHTA and FQGNSA. The CDR3 DNA reads TGTGCCAGCAGCTTAGCGCGGGGACCCGACACCGGGGAGCTGTTTTTT. This translates into CASSLARGPDTGELFF.

The sample holds a few counts of this clone. V gene TRBV6-5 combines with J gene TRBJ2-4, with D maybe TRBD1 (6 bases). The CDR3 is 15 amino acids. V was clipped by 8 bases and J by 0 bases, with 14 bases between them. Germline V gene sequence: CDR1 MNHEY, CDR2 SVGAGI. The CDR3 here is CASGQRGVAKNIQYF. The DNA for the CDR3 is TGTGCCAGCGGACAGCGCGGCGTAGCCAAAAACATTCAGTACTTC.

The chain carries TRBV7-2 and TRBJ2-2; 7 bases line up with TRBD2. Germline V lookup: CDR1 SGHTA, CDR2 FQGNSA. Germline trimming cut 6 bases from V and 1 base from J; bases unmatched to any gene: 11. The CDR3 has 17 residues. The CDR3 DNA reads as TGTGCCAGCAGTTCTAAGGCCGGGGGGTTGAACACCGGGGAGCTGTTTTTT. Translating it yields CASSSKAGGLNTGELFF.

The V and J genes are TRBV21-1 and TRBJ2-7; the D call in the table, TRBD1, was not verified against the DNA. TRBV21-1 is a documented pseudogene. CDR3 length: 15 residues. The CDR3 loop is CASSIGQAHSYEQYF. The CDR3 region has the DNA TGTGCCAGCAGCATTGGACAGGCGCACTCCTACGAGCAGTACTTC.

CDR3 in amino acids: CASSAFDRGGFGYTF. CDR3 coding DNA: TGTGCCAGCAGCGCCTTTGACAGGGGGGGCTTTGGCTACACCTTC. The chain combines TRBV9 with TRBJ1-2, with 9 bases fitting TRBD1. Germline V lookup: CDR1 SGDLS, CDR2 YYNGEE. The junction had 10 bases not matched to a gene; V was cut back by 3 bases and J by 7 bases. CDR3 size: 15 residues.

This clone occurred once. This chain links TRBV7-8 with TRBJ2-7; 7 bases agree with TRBD1. From germline, CDR1 is SGHVS and CDR2 FQNEAQ. The CDR3 sequence is 14 residues long. The V gene end was trimmed by 2 bases and the J gene end by 6 bases; junction bases not matched to a gene: 7. Written as DNA, the CDR3 is TGTGCCAGCAGCTTAACAGGGGAAAGTAGCGAGCAGTACTTC. Protein sequence: CASSLTGESSEQYF.

The CDR3 nucleotides are TGTGCCAGCTCACCACCGGAATCCGGGGGAACGGGCGAGCAGTACTTC. It specifies CASSPPESGGTGEQYF. The rearrangement uses TRBV18 and TRBJ2-7; tentative D call: TRBD2 (6 bases). The CDR3 is 16 amino acids. Germline V gene data show CDR1 as KGHSH and CDR2 as LQKENI. Trimming pared 0 bases from V and 6 bases from J, leaving 18 bases between. Variable domain in full (rest from reference TRBV18 and TRBJ2-7): NAGVMQNPRHLVRRRGQEARLRCSPMKGHSHVYWYRQLPEEGLKFMVYLQKENIIDESGMPKERFSAEFPKEGPSILRIQQVVRGDSAAYFCASSPPESGGTGEQYFGPGTRLTVT.

This chain uses TRBV20-1 with TRBJ1-2; the D is unclear. CDR1 is DFQATT, CDR2 SNEGSKA, per germline (reference sequence). The CDR3 loop spans 10 amino acids. The V gene lost 5 bases and the J gene lost 4 bases, with 5 bases spanning the gap. In DNA, the CDR3 is TGCAGTGCTGTGACCTATGGCTACACCTTC. As protein: CSAVTYGYTF.

The chain recombines TRBV2 with TRBJ2-1; 7 bases are a match to TRBD1. With 2 bases clipped from V and 14 bases from J, the junction kept 3 bases outside the gene matches. Germline values: CDR1 SNHLY, CDR2 FYNNEI. This CDR3 contains 11 residues. CDR3 in amino acids: CASSEPDRKFF. The CDR3 region has the DNA TGTGCCAGCAGTGAACCGGACAGGAAGTTCTTC.

The chain carries TRBV2 and TRBJ2-5; possible D gene TRBD2, 5 bases. The germline V gene has CDR1 SNHLY and CDR2 FYNNEI. This CDR3 region has 14 residues. Trimming left V 4 bases short and J 5 bases short, with 14 bases between. In nucleotides, the CDR3 is TGTGCCAGCAGTGCCGGGATGGCACAGGAGACCCAGTACTTC. Protein: CASSAGMAQETQYF.

V and J are TRBV5-4 and TRBJ2-1; the D gene is possibly TRBD2 (5 bases). This CDR3 comprises 11 residues. CDR1 and CDR2 (germline): SGHNT, YYREEE (reference sequence). V lost 8 bases to trimming and J lost 10 bases, with 13 bases between them. The DNA of the CDR3 is TGTGCCAGTCGCCTGTCGGGGGAGCAGTTCTTC. Protein product: CASRLSGEQFF.

V gene TRBV5-1 combines with J gene TRBJ2-5, with 14 bases fitting TRBD2. The V gene's germline CDR1 is SGHRS and CDR2 YFSETQ. The CDR3 covers 15 residues. Germline trimming cut 4 bases from V and 3 bases from J; bases unmatched to any gene: 2. CDR3 sequence: CASSETSGREETQYF. CDR3 nucleotide sequence: TGCGCCAGCAGCGAGACTAGCGGGAGGGAAGAGACCCAGTACTTC.

V gene TRBV7-9 combines with J gene TRBJ2-5; D perhaps matches TRBD2 (7 bases). Germline CDR1 is SEHNR and CDR2 is FQNEAQ (reference sequence). The V end was cut by 5 bases, the J end by 4 bases, with 17 bases between. The length of the CDR3 is 15 residues. CDR3 protein: CASSLGGGQGETQYF. The CDR3 DNA reads TGTGCCAGCAGCCTTGGCGGGGGCCAGGGAGAGACCCAGTACTTC.

The V call is TRBV6-1, the J call TRBJ2-7, with 11 positions matching TRBD2. This CDR3 spans 15 amino acids. The trim removed 7 bases at V and 7 bases at J, leaving 12 bases unmatched. Germline assignment: CDR1 MNHNS and CDR2 SASEGT. The CDR3 region has the DNA TGTGCCAGCACCGGACTAGCGGGCGTTCCGGGAGAGCAGTACTTC. It codes for CASTGLAGVPGEQYF.

This clone has more than one count but fewer than ten. One junction end disagrees with the germline gene, perhaps due to a read error. This chain joins TRBV4-1 and TRBJ2-1, with D perhaps TRBD1 (6 bases). Germline values: CDR1 MGHRA, CDR2 YSYEKL. CDR3 length equals 15 residues. CDR3 residues: CASSDLRGSFNEQFF. CDR3 coding DNA: TGCGCCAGCAGCGATCTCAGGGGTTCCTTCAATGAGCAGTTCTTC.

The rearrangement uses TRBV4-2 and TRBJ2-3; 8 bases align to TRBD2. J lost 5 bases, V lost 0 bases, and 7 bases had no gene match. CDR1 is LGHNA, CDR2 YNFKEQ, per germline. CDR3 length: 16 residues. CDR3 in amino acids: CASSQEAGGAIDTQYF. CDR3 nucleotide sequence: TGTGCCAGCAGCCAAGAGGCCGGGGGGGCCATAGATACGCAGTATTTT.

This chain joins TRBV19 and TRBJ2-2; D possibly corresponds to TRBD1 (5 bases). The V gene's germline CDR1 is LNHDA and CDR2 SQIVND (reference sequence). Trimming took 4 bases from V and 4 from J, leaving 13 bases between them. The CDR3 is 15 residues long. The CDR3 nucleotides read TGTGCCAGTAGTACCGACAGCCGGCGCACCGGGGAGCTGTTTTTT. Its protein product is CASSTDSRRTGELFF.

This clone was observed once. The CDR3 region is CAMGRGEGWNEQYF. CDR3 in DNA: TGTGCCATGGGCCGGGGCGAGGGCTGGAACGAGCAGTACTTC. The chain combines TRBV2 with TRBJ2-7, with D perhaps matching TRBD1 or TRBD2 (5 bases each). The germline CDR1 and CDR2 sequences are SNHLY and FYNNEI. The length of the CDR3 is 14 residues. V gave up 10 bases and J gave up 5 bases, with 21 bases separating them.

This clone was seen only a few times. The chain couples TRBV7-8 to TRBJ2-7; a weak D match, TRBD1 (6 bases). Germline CDR1 SGHVS, CDR2 FQNEAQ. The ends were cut back, 3 bases at V and 2 bases at J, with 8 bases in the middle. The length of the CDR3 is 13 residues. The CDR3 DNA reads TGTGCCAGCAGCTTGGACAGCCCCTACGAGCAGTACTTC. This encodes CASSLDSPYEQYF.

CDR3: CAWSAGAFSTDTQYF. CDR3 DNA: TGTGCCTGGAGTGCAGGAGCGTTTAGCACAGATACGCAGTATTTT. The V call is TRBV30, the J call TRBJ2-3; no definite D call. The CDR3 loop spans 15 amino acids. Trimming shortened V by 1 base and J by 0 bases, and 11 bases separated the two germline ends. Looked up from germline, CDR1 is GTSNPN and CDR2 is SVGIG (reference sequence).

The rearrangement links TRBV29-1 to TRBJ2-2; D unclear. The CDR3 runs to 14 residues. V was trimmed by 5 bases and J by 1 base, leaving 11 bases between them. CDR1 and CDR2 (germline): SQVTM, ANQGSEA. The CDR3 sequence is CSVISPVNTGELFF. CDR3 DNA sequence: TGCAGCGTTATCTCCCCTGTGAACACCGGGGAGCTGTTTTTT.

In nucleotides, the CDR3 is TGCGCCAGCAGCTTGGGGGACAGGGGGCCTGGGAATGAGCAGTTCTTC. This encodes CASSLGDRGPGNEQFF. This chain uses TRBV5-1 with TRBJ2-1; 12 bases line up with TRBD1. Germline CDR1 is SGHRS and CDR2 is YFSETQ. This CDR3 region has 16 residues. The V and J ends lost 0 bases and 7 bases, in that order; junction bases with no gene match: 5.